The clone carrying this T cell receptor (beta chain) was recorded only once. This record comes from a study of blood T cell repertoires in COVID-19. Study context: Some COVID-19 samples were acute and others convalescent; all came from the United States, Italy and Spain. In each case, the material was cDNA or gDNA derived from T cells, B-cell-depleted T cells, or PBMCs.

V gave up 3 bases and J gave up 2 bases, with 8 bases separating them. Germline CDR1 is SGHRS and CDR2 is YFSETQ. This CDR3 comprises 13 residues. As originally analysed: By means of reference gene primer amplification, nucleated cell counts were estimated. Measured with immunoSEQ multiplex PCR; TCRdb has only the in-frame clones, and not every one. D and trimming come from the DNA, and the V and J calls and clone size come from that table. The sample has under 90,000 clones, roughly 90% seen once. Input material: peripheral blood. The receptor was isolated from a man between 70 and 80 years old with active or convalescent COVID-19. This chain links TRBV5-1 with TRBJ1-2; D perhaps matches TRBD1 (5 bases). The CDR3 DNA is TGCGCCAGCAGCTCGGGGGTGAACTATGGCTACACCTTC. Its protein product is CASSSGVNYGYTF. The full variable domain, rest sourced from reference TRBV5-1 and TRBJ1-2, is KAGVTQTPRYLIKTRGQQVTLSCSPISGHRSVSWYQQTPGQGLQFLFEYFSETQRNKGNFPGRFSGRQFSNSRSEMNVSTLELGDSALYLCASSSGVNYGYTFGSGTRLTVV.